This T cell receptor (beta chain) is from a study of blood T cell repertoires in COVID-19. The wider study: Sample material is recorded as cDNA or gDNA derived from T cells, B-cell-depleted T cells, or PBMCs.

CDR1 is SGHRS and CDR2 is YFSETQ in the germline V gene. Trimming took 2 bases from V and 9 from J; bases not matched to a gene: 10. The CDR3 runs to 16 residues. During active infection, Seattle patients enrolled and were then monitored through disease. The protocol was immunoSEQ multiplex PCR, while the TCRdb copy is restricted to in-frame clones and leaves out a portion. Altogether 250,000 to 300,000 clones are present, approximately 88% being singletons, with the ten largest covering about 9.4%. This receptor was taken from a woman aged 65 to 85 with COVID-19, enrolled during active disease. The sample taken for sequencing was peripheral blood. The J gene is TRBJ1-6, the V gene TRBV5-1; TRBD1 matches 8 bases. Here the CDR3 DNA reads TGCGCCAGCAGCTTTACCCCGACAGGGGAGGGTTCACCCCTCCACTTT. Residues: CASSFTPTGEGSPLHF.